Listed below are T cell receptor beta chains from one sample, sequenced in a study of CD8+ T cells in alopecia areata. The table came from immunoSEQ multiplex PCR; TCRdb's copy has only in-frame clones and leaves some out. The sample lists more than 200,000 clones, roughly two thirds seen once, with around 1.2% in the top ten. The sample was CD4+ T cells sorted from blood, taken at week 0. The source of these receptors is a human donor with alopecia areata. Each CDR3 is given with its conserved first and last residue.

J: TRBJ2-3
V: TRBV6-5
CDR3: CASSYSAGSTDTQYF

J: TRBJ1-5
V: TRBV20-1
CDR3: CSAGAPLPQHF

J: TRBJ1-2
V: TRBV29-1
CDR3: CSVPERVHGYTF

J: TRBJ2-3
V: TRBV7-2
CDR3: CASARQGQDTQYF

J: TRBJ2-3
V: TRBV7-9
CDR3: CASSRESDTQYF

J: TRBJ2-1
V: TRBV27
CDR3: CASSLGPAGSVYNEQFF

J: TRBJ2-1
V: TRBV11-2
CDR3: CASSTLLGTSGGYNEQFF

J: TRBJ1-5
V: TRBV5-1
CDR3: CASSLGQGINQPQHF

J: TRBJ2-5
V: TRBV29-1
CDR3: CSVGTGGVETQYF

J: TRBJ2-1
V: TRBV4-2
CDR3: CASSLAGVNEQFF

J: TRBJ1-1
V: TRBV5-1
CDR3: CASSLGQGMAFF

J: TRBJ1-1
V: TRBV30
CDR3: CAGAREGDTEAFF

J: TRBJ1-6
V: TRBV4-1
CDR3: CASSLRTGRIQSPLHF

J: TRBJ1-1
V: TRBV30
CDR3: CAWIPGWNTEAFF

J: TRBJ2-1
V: TRBV11-2
CDR3: CASSFKRRREGNEQFF

J: TRBJ1-2
V: TRBV30
CDR3: CAWSVQLVTTGYTF

J: TRBJ1-2
V: TRBV5-1
CDR3: CASSLTGQGNYGYTF

J: TRBJ1-2
V: TRBV29-1
CDR3: CSVELVSNGYTF

J: TRBJ1-6
V: TRBV6-6
CDR3: CASRSGTDYNSPLHF

J: TRBJ1-5
V: TRBV2
CDR3: CASGRQPNQPQHF

J: TRBJ1-1
V: TRBV5-1
CDR3: CASSIQGAAEAFF

J: TRBJ2-5
V: TRBV7-3
CDR3: CASSQGREETQYF

J: TRBJ2-1
V: TRBV20-1
CDR3: CSAFYNEQFF

J: TRBJ2-3
V: TRBV10-3
CDR3: CAIRVLKGTQYF

J: TRBJ1-2
V: TRBV9
CDR3: CASSVGNPGATFTYGYTF

J: TRBJ2-3
V: TRBV9
CDR3: CASSTGPSGTQYF

J: TRBJ1-3
V: TRBV6-5
CDR3: CASSPTASSGNTIYF

J: TRBJ2-5
V: TRBV4-1
CDR3: CASSQVWEYQETQYF

J: TRBJ1-2
V: TRBV30
CDR3: CAWRARRESGYTF

J: TRBJ1-1
V: TRBV20-1
CDR3: CSLGGPTEAFF

J: TRBJ1-4
V: TRBV30
CDR3: CAWSAPMGEKLFF

J: TRBJ2-5
V: TRBV5-1
CDR3: CASSFGETQYF

J: TRBJ2-3
V: TRBV29-1
CDR3: CSGAPADTQYF

J: TRBJ2-1
V: TRBV7-3
CDR3: CASSLGNEQFF

J: TRBJ1-4
V: TRBV29-1
CDR3: CSFRGYEEKLFF

J: TRBJ2-4
V: TRBV11-1
CDR3: CASSPPLQGIQYF

J: TRBJ1-1
V: TRBV5-6
CDR3: CASSLSTEAFF

J: TRBJ2-5
V: TRBV2
CDR3: CASSSPLNLYQETQYF

J: TRBJ2-7
V: TRBV20-1
CDR3: CSAQNYEQYF

J: TRBJ2-7
V: TRBV5-4
CDR3: CASSTGQGLGEQYF

J: TRBJ2-5
V: TRBV5-1
CDR3: CASSSMGRGQETQYF

J: TRBJ2-6
V: TRBV10-3
CDR3: CATTGQGASGANVLTF

J: TRBJ2-2
V: TRBV30
CDR3: CAWSVGSVDTGELFF

J: TRBJ2-7
V: TRBV7-8
CDR3: CASSPSYEQYF

J: TRBJ2-1
V: TRBV7-9
CDR3: CASSRGTEQFF

J: TRBJ2-6
V: TRBV30
CDR3: CAWSGGRGFSGANVLTF

J: TRBJ1-6
V: TRBV5-5
CDR3: CASRSVISPLHF

J: TRBJ1-2
V: TRBV30
CDR3: CAWSKDRADYGYTF

J: TRBJ2-5
V: TRBV30
CDR3: CAWSVLGAPQETQYF

J: TRBJ2-6
V: TRBV7-9
CDR3: CASSLTRGTGANVLTF

J: TRBJ2-7
V: TRBV4-2
CDR3: CASSQAAGAPNEQYF

J: TRBJ2-3
V: TRBV7-8
CDR3: CASSLEGAADTQYF

J: TRBJ2-7
V: TRBV5-1
CDR3: CASSLAGNSYEQYF

J: TRBJ2-5
V: TRBV25-1
CDR3: CASSGWGRETQYF

J: TRBJ1-5
V: TRBV27
CDR3: CASSLTDTNQPQHF

J: TRBJ2-2
V: TRBV7-6
CDR3: CASSHSSANTGELFF

J: TRBJ2-7
V: TRBV29-1
CDR3: CSVVFGLAGGATYEQYF

J: TRBJ2-2
V: TRBV5-1
CDR3: CASSLGTINTGELFF

J: TRBJ2-7
V: TRBV7-9
CDR3: CASSSGGPGEQYF

J: TRBJ1-6
V: TRBV7-9
CDR3: CASSFRETNSPLHF